The 23 T cell receptor beta chains below come from one sample, sequenced in a study of cytomegalovirus exposure and HLA in healthy donors. PCR primers comprised 60 Vbeta and 13 Jbeta primers. Some clones are missing from TCRdb's copy, which holds only in-frame ones; the method was immunoSEQ multiplex PCR. This table has about 110,000 clones, more than 60% appearing once. Sequenced: PBMCs. These receptors were obtained from a young man in good health and CMV-seropositive.

The table lists this clone with a few counts. This chain joins TRBV19 and TRBJ1-2, with a tentative D call TRBD1 (5 bases). The V end lost 2 bases, the J end lost 7 bases, and 11 bases lay between the germline ends. Germline values: CDR1 LNHDA, CDR2 SQIVND (reference sequence). The CDR3 runs 13 residues. The CDR3 loop is CASSITRVGGYTF. CDR3 sequence (DNA): TGTGCCAGTAGTATAACCAGGGTTGGTGGCTACACCTTC. The full variable domain, in which reference TRBV19 and TRBJ1-2 provide the parts outside the CDR3, is DGGITQSPKYLFRKEGQNVTLSCEQNLNHDAMYWYRQDPGQGLRLIYYSQIVNDFQKGDIAEGYSVSREKKESFPLTVTSAQKNPTAFYLCASSITRVGGYTFGSGTRLTVV.

This clone was recorded only once. The CDR3 DNA follows: TGTGCCACCAGCAGAGATTACGGGACATTCCAGGGAAACACCATATATTTT. Amino acids: CATSRDYGTFQGNTIYF. V is TRBV15 and J is TRBJ1-3; D possibly corresponds to TRBD1 (6 bases). The CDR3 loop spans 17 amino acids. Germline V gene sequence: CDR1 LNHNV, CDR2 YYDKDF (reference sequence). The V end lost 0 bases, the J end lost 4 bases, and 16 bases lay between the germline ends.

The rearrangement joins TRBV5-8 to TRBJ2-6; D gene ambiguous. Germline V gene lookup returns CDR1 SGHTS and CDR2 YDEGEE. CDR3 length: 16 amino acids. Trimming removed 2 bases at V and 2 bases at J, with 11 bases between. The DNA of the CDR3 is TGTGCCAGCAGCTTCACCCTAAACCCTGGGGCCAACGTCCTGACTTTC. Its translation is CASSFTLNPGANVLTF.

This clone was counted a few times. The chain employs TRBV6-1 and TRBJ2-6; D is undetermined. Trimming pared 0 bases from V and 2 bases from J, leaving 5 bases between. The CDR3 contains 15 residues. Germline V gives CDR1 MNHNS, CDR2 SASEGT. The CDR3 region is CASSEAQAGANVLTF. CDR3 in DNA: TGTGCCAGCAGTGAAGCGCAGGCTGGGGCCAACGTCCTGACTTTC.

V is TRBV19 and J is TRBJ2-3; D is perhaps TRBD2 (6 bases). The germline V gene has CDR1 LNHDA and CDR2 SQIVND (reference sequence). V lost 8 bases and J lost 4, with 16 bases in between. The CDR3 consists of 14 residues. The CDR3 protein is CASCHGGDSDTQYF. CDR3 bases: TGTGCCAGTTGCCACGGTGGGGACTCAGATACGCAGTATTTT.

This rearrangement joins TRBV27 to TRBJ1-1, with unresolved D. CDR1 is MNHEY, CDR2 SMNVEV, per germline (reference sequence). The CDR3 has 14 amino acids. V was pared by 5 bases and J by 6 bases, with 16 bases between. CDR3 protein: CASSPLGKRAEAFF. The CDR3 nucleotides are TGTGCCAGCAGTCCCTTAGGGAAGAGGGCTGAAGCTTTCTTT.

V is TRBV30 and J is TRBJ2-2; D possibly corresponds to TRBD2 (6 bases). CDR3 length: 16 amino acids. Germline CDR1 and CDR2: GTSNPN and SVGIG (reference sequence). V lost 4 bases to trimming and J lost 0 bases, with 15 bases between them. Written as DNA, the CDR3 is TGTGCCTGGATACCCCGCGGGACGTCGAACACCGGGGAGCTGTTTTTT. This sequence encodes CAWIPRGTSNTGELFF.

The chain couples TRBV18 to TRBJ2-5; 7 nucleotides match TRBD1. Trimming cost V 2 bases and J 2 bases; bases outside gene matches: 5. This CDR3 spans 15 amino acids. Germline CDR1 KGHSH, CDR2 LQKENI. Written as DNA, the CDR3 is TGTGCCAGCTCACCAGGACAGGTTTATCAAGAGACCCAGTACTTC. Protein product: CASSPGQVYQETQYF.

The chain links TRBV25-1 to TRBJ1-2; tentative D call: TRBD1 (5 bases). Germline loops: CDR1 MGHDK, CDR2 SYGVNS. V shed 4 bases and J shed 0 bases, with 12 bases lying between them. The CDR3 length is 15 residues. CDR3 protein: CASSGWTSANYGYTF. The CDR3 DNA follows: TGTGCCAGCAGTGGATGGACATCCGCTAACTATGGCTACACCTTC.

The gene calls are TRBV2 and TRBJ2-7; 12 nucleotides match TRBD1. The CDR3 covers 14 residues. The germline V gene has CDR1 SNHLY and CDR2 FYNNEI. The V and J ends lost 6 bases and 5 bases, in that order; junction bases with no gene match: 5. This CDR3 is CASRGGQGAHEQYF. The CDR3 DNA is TGTGCCAGCAGGGGGGGACAGGGGGCCCACGAGCAGTACTTC. The full variable domain, its missing parts supplied by reference TRBV2 and TRBJ2-7, is EPEVTQTPSHQVTQMGQEVILRCVPISNHLYFYWYRQILGQKVEFLVSFYNNEISEKSEIFDDQFSVERPDGSNFTLKIRSTKLEDSAMYFCASRGGQGAHEQYFGPGTRLTVT.

The gene calls are TRBV9 and TRBJ1-1; a weak D match, TRBD1 (5 bases). Germline V gene lookup returns CDR1 SGDLS and CDR2 YYNGEE. This CDR3 has 13 amino acids. V was trimmed by 4 bases and J by 12 bases, leaving 19 bases between them. The chain's CDR3 is CASSTDAGYFPFF. CDR3 in DNA: TGTGCCAGCAGCACCGACGCAGGGTATTTCCCTTTCTTT.

The gene calls are TRBV25-1 and TRBJ1-5, with 10 bases matching TRBD1. Looked up from germline, CDR1 is MGHDK and CDR2 is SYGVNS. V lost 5 bases, J lost 5 bases, and 3 bases stayed unmatched. There are 14 residues in the CDR3. This CDR3 is CASSPGTGDQPQHF. Here the CDR3 DNA reads TGTGCCAGCAGTCCCGGGACAGGGGATCAGCCCCAGCATTTT.

The chain uses TRBV6-5 and TRBJ2-2, with 7 bases lining up with TRBD1. This CDR3 spans 15 amino acids. With 5 bases clipped from V and 6 bases from J, the junction kept 9 bases outside the gene matches. CDR1 is MNHEY and CDR2 is SVGAGI in the germline V gene. CDR3 region: CASSRTTGVPGELFF. The CDR3 bases are TGTGCCAGCAGTAGAACTACAGGGGTTCCCGGGGAGCTGTTTTTT.

The chain uses TRBV2 and TRBJ2-3; no definite D call. Germline loops: CDR1 SNHLY, CDR2 FYNNEI. Trimming took off 6 bases at V and 6 bases at J, with 10 bases between the two ends. The CDR3 length is 12 residues. CDR3 sequence reads: CASRLVDDTQYF. The CDR3 coding sequence is TGTGCCAGCAGGCTAGTGGATGATACGCAGTATTTT.

V and J are TRBV11-2 and TRBJ2-1; D remains unclear. This CDR3 spans 16 amino acids. Germline V lookup: CDR1 SGHAT, CDR2 FQNNGV. V was cut by 5 bases and J by 2 bases, with 16 bases left in between. The CDR3: CASSPHLLSPYNEQFF. In DNA form, the CDR3 reads TGTGCCAGCAGCCCCCACTTACTGTCCCCCTACAATGAGCAGTTCTTC. Using reference TRBV11-2 and TRBJ2-1 for the parts outside the CDR3, the full variable domain is EAGVAQSPRYKIIEKRQSVAFWCNPISGHATLYWYQQILGQGPKLLIQFQNNGVVDDSQLPKDRFSAERLKGVDSTLKIQPAKLEDSAVYLCASSPHLLSPYNEQFFGPGTRLTVL.

V gene TRBV7-9 combines with J gene TRBJ1-2, with D hard to call. The germline CDR1 and CDR2 sequences are SEHNR and FQNEAQ (reference sequence). V lost 5 bases, J lost 5 bases, and 15 bases lay in between. CDR3 size: 14 residues. CDR3 nucleotide sequence: TGTGCCAGCAGCATTAGCAGTTCAGAATATGGCTACACCTTC. Its protein product is CASSISSSEYGYTF.

The chain employs TRBV7-2 and TRBJ1-2, with no clear D. The V and J ends lost 0 bases and 8 bases respectively, with 7 bases between them. Per germline, CDR1 SGHTA and CDR2 FQGNSA. The CDR3 totals 12 residues. The CDR3 DNA follows: TGTGCCAGCAGCTTAGCGACGGAGGGCTACACCTTC. Residues: CASSLATEGYTF.

The chain uses TRBV2 and TRBJ2-2, with D maybe TRBD1 (5 bases). The CDR3 loop spans 14 amino acids. CDR1 and CDR2 from the germline V gene are SNHLY and FYNNEI. The V and J ends lost 8 bases and 3 bases respectively, with 13 bases between them. The CDR3 spells CASLTDNDTGELFF. In nucleotides, the CDR3 is TGTGCCAGCCTCACGGACAACGACACCGGGGAGCTGTTTTTT.

V gene TRBV25-1 combines with J gene TRBJ2-5; a possible D gene is TRBD2 (6 bases). The end of the DNA aligns better with TRBJ2-7, so the J call may be wrong. Germline V lookup: CDR1 MGHDK, CDR2 SYGVNS. CDR3 length: 12 amino acids. In DNA form, the CDR3 reads TGTGCCAGTCTTGGGGAGGTCTACGAGCAGTACTTC. Its translation: CASLGEVYEQYF.

This clone was detected only a few times. This chain joins TRBV6-1 and TRBJ1-5; D not resolved. Germline lookup yields CDR1 MNHNS and CDR2 SASEGT. Trimming removed 1 base at V and 5 bases at J, with 12 bases between. CDR3 length: 15 amino acids. The chain's CDR3 is CASSEELLVHQPQHF. CDR3 nucleotide sequence: TGTGCCAGCAGTGAAGAATTACTCGTCCATCAGCCCCAGCATTTT.

A single count supports this clone. The chain has TRBV6-1 and TRBJ1-6, with 8 positions matching TRBD1. The CDR3 covers 13 residues. Per the germline V gene, CDR1 is MNHNS and CDR2 is SASEGT. J gave up 8 bases and V 11 bases, and 8 bases lay outside the gene matches. The CDR3 nucleotides read TGTGCCGTACAGGGACAGGTAGATTCACCCCTCCACTTT. It specifies CAVQGQVDSPLHF.

The gene calls are TRBV20-1 and TRBJ1-2; D perhaps matches TRBD1 (6 bases). Germline CDR1 is DFQATT and CDR2 is SNEGSKA (reference sequence). This CDR3 comprises 11 residues. The V gene lost 5 bases and the J gene lost 6 bases, with 10 bases spanning the gap. CDR3 protein: CSAGNRDGYTF. CDR3 coding DNA: TGCAGTGCTGGAAACAGGGATGGCTACACCTTC.

By proportion, this clone is medium-sized. The rearrangement links TRBV12-5 to TRBJ1-1; D uncertain. The CDR3 length is 12 residues. The germline V gene has CDR1 LGHNT and CDR2 FRNRAP. V dropped 4 bases and J dropped 0 bases, with 3 bases sitting between them. In DNA, the CDR3 is TGTGCTAGTGGTTATATGAACACTGAAGCTTTCTTT. Translated: CASGYMNTEAFF.